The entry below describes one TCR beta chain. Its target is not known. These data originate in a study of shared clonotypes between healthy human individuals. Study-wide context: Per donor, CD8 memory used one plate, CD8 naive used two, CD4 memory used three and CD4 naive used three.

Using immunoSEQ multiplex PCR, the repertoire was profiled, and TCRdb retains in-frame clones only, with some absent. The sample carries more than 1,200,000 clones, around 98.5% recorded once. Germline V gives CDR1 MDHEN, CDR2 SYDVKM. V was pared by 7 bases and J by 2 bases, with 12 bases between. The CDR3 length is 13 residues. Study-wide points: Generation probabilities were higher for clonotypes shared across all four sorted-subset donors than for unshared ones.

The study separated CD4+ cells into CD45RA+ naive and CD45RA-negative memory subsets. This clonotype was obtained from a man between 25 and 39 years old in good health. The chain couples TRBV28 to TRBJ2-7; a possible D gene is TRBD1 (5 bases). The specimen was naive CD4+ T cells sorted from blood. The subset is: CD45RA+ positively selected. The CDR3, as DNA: TGTGCCAGCAATGACCAGGGTCCCTACGAGCAGTACTTC. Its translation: CASNDQGPYEQYF.